The clone carrying this T cell receptor beta chain showed up many times. What it recognizes is unknown. The output of every sequencing run exceeded 190 million TCR-beta sequences, derived from 15-18 subjects. TCRdb independently ran MiXCR on the 5' RACE reads; one entry per CDR3 protein. The sample records tens of thousands of distinct CDR3 sequences, roughly 5.5% being singletons. This sample was included in a study of neurological immune-mediated disorders. The junction had 5 bases not matched to a gene; V was cut back by 1 base and J by 1 base. Germline loops: CDR1 SGHNT, CDR2 YYREEE (reference sequence). The CDR3 has 16 residues. Study-level findings and limits: None of the CDR3 amino acid sequences in expanded clones turned up in more than one subject, which points to private repertoires in all groups.

The sample comprised PBMCs. V usage is TRBV5-4 and J usage is TRBJ2-3; the match to TRBD1 covers 8 bases. This clonotype originated in a man aged 18 to 30 with multiple sclerosis. CDR3 nucleotides: TGTGCCAGCAGCTTGTGGGCGACAGGGGGCACAGATACGCAGTATTTT. As protein: CASSLWATGGTDTQYF.